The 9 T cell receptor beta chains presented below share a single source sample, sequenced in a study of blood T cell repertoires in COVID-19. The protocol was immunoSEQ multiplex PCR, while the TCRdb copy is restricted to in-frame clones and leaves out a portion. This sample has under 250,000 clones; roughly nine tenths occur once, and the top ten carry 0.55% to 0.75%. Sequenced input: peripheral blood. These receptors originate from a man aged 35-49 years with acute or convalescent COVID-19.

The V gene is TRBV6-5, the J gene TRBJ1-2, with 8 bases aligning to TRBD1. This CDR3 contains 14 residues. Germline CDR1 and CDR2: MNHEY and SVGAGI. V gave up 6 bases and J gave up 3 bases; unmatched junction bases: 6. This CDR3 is CASSTETGDYGYTF. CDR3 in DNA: TGTGCCAGCAGCACCGAGACAGGGGACTATGGCTACACCTTC.

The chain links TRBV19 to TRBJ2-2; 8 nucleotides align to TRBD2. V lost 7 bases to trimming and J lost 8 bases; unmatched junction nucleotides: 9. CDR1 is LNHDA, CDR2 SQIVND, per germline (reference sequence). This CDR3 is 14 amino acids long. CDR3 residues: CASKTRGRPGELFF. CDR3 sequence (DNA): TGTGCCAGTAAGACCCGCGGGAGGCCTGGGGAGCTGTTTTTT.

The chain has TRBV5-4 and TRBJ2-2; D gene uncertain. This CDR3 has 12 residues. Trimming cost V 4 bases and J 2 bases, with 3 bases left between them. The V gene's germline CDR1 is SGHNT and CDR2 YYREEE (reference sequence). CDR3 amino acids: CASSQNTGELFF. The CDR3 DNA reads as TGTGCCAGCAGCCAAAACACCGGGGAGCTGTTTTTT.

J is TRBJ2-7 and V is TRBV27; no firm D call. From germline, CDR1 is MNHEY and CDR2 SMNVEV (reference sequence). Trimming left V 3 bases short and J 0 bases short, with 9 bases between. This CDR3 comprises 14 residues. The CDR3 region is CASSFRTSSYEQYF. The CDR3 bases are TGTGCCAGCAGTTTTCGCACGAGCTCCTACGAGCAGTACTTC.

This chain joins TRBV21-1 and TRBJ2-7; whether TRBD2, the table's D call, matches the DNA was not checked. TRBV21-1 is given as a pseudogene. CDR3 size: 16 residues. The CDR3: CASSKDGTSADYEQYF. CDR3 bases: TGTGCCAGCAGCAAAGATGGGACTAGCGCTGACTACGAGCAGTACTTC.

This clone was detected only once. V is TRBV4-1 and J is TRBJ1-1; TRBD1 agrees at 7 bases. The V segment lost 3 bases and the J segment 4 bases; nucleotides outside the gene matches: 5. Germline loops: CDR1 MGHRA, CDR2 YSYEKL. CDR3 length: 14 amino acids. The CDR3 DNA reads TGCGCCAGCAGCCAGGGCGACAGGGCCACTGAAGCTTTCTTT. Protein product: CASSQGDRATEAFF.

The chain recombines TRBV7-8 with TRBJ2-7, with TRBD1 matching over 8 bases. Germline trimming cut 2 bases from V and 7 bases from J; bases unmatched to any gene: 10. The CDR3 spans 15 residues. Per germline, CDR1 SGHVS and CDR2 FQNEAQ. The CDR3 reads CASSLLSQGAGEQYF. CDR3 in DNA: TGTGCCAGCAGCTTATTAAGCCAGGGGGCCGGGGAGCAGTACTTC.

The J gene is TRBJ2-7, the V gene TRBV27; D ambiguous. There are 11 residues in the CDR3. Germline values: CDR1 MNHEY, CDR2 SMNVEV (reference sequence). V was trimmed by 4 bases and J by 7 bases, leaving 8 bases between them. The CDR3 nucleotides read TGTGCCAGCAGTTCCTCAGGAGAGCAGTACTTC. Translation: CASSSSGEQYF.

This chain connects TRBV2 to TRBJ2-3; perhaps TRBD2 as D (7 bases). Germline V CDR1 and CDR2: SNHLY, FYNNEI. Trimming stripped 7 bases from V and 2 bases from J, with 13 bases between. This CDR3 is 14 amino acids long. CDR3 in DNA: TGTGCCAGCAAGAACGGGGGGCACACAGATACGCAGTATTTT. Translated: CASKNGGHTDTQYF.